This record covers a single T cell receptor (beta chain). Which antigen it targets is not known. The sample holds no much larger clone one base away, and base qualities are not on file. The High Capacity cDNA Reverse Transcription Kit was used to reverse transcribe all of the isolated RNA, meaning that expressed TCRB transcripts were what got sequenced. Deep immunoSEQ sequencing was performed on naive, central memory and regulatory T cell samples, with an average of about 3.6 million total reads per sample. After sorted cells were lysed in RLT buffer, RNA was extracted with DNase-treated RNeasy Micro or Mini kits, with the choice depending on cell number. To prevent cross-contamination, every cell subset was processed on its own, while patient and healthy donor samples were processed together. The immunoSEQ multiplex PCR was used to amplify TCRB sequences from cDNA, generating 87-bp fragments that spanned the CDR3 region. Sequencing of the amplicons was performed on the Illumina HiSeq platform. The authors processed their data as follows. PCR bias was computationally corrected using synthetic template baselines, reads within Hamming distance 2 were collapsed, and singletons that could not be merged were discarded. Reads were aligned to IMGT to assign V, D and J genes, CDR3 length, and insertions or deletions at six rearrangement sites. Within each subset, clonotype counts were normalized to sorted cell number, after which true diversity and Gini coefficients were computed with the tcR R package. The overlap coefficient, calculated on TCRB nucleotide sequences, was used to measure repertoire sharing. Out-of-frame TCRB sequences from naive cells were analyzed to stand in for the pre-selection repertoire. Entries here come from immuneACCESS through TCRdb and include only in-frame sequences with V and J called. Some clones fail to appear in such tables; in the studies checked, an unresolved V gene covers under half of the shortfall, and the cause of the remainder is unknown. The D gene and trimming were derived from the DNA, and the V and J assignments and clone size from that table. The sample yields under 250,000 clones; around 14% were counted once. About 0.018% of the sample is held by the ten biggest clonotypes.

The junction shows trimming of 4 bases on V and 3 bases on J, and the gene matches do not reach 2 bases of it. From the germline V gene, CDR1 is ENHRY and CDR2 is SYGVKD. There are 14 amino acids in the CDR3, from cysteine to phenylalanine inclusive. Only the CDR3 portion is preserved as DNA: 42 bases, with reading frame beginning at the first base. This record comes from a study of beta chain features in type 1 diabetes (dated by TCRdb to between 2018 and 2020). Regarding the study in general: Mean age, gender distribution, total cell number and subset yield were not different between patients and healthy donors. A total of approximately 100,000,000 sorted cells were examined across all samples, and the number of cells per subset was strongly correlated with RNA yield. The study compared the TCRB repertoires of sorted circulating CD4+ T cell subsets in recently diagnosed type 1 diabetes patients with those in matched healthy donors. Whereas all 28 donors provided naive and central memory subsets, regulatory and stem cell-like memory subsets were isolated from just 8 patients and about 8 healthy donors. Results and caveats for the whole study, not just this receptor: Naive, central memory and regulatory TCRB repertoires appeared to be more similar among patients than among healthy donors. Sequencing cDNA rather than genomic DNA could over-represent highly expressing activated cells, although activation and CD3 levels did not differ between groups. Type 1 diabetes patients showed a moderate but significant shortening of TCRB CDR3 length in all four CD4+ subsets. At VDJ recombination sites, patients with type 1 diabetes made fewer insertions and deleted more nucleotides, a pattern implying thymic rearrangement abnormalities. HLA sub-analyses involved small numbers of individuals, so any influence of HLA type on TCRB rearrangement remained unresolved. Shorter templates might be favored by PCR, yet because patient and control samples were amplified and corrected together, any such skew would affect both groups equally.

From each donor, a single peripheral blood sample of about 116 mL on average was drawn into heparinised tubes. Using a panel that included CD45RO, CCR7, CD25, CD127, CD95 and CD27, naive, central memory, regulatory and stem cell-like memory CD4+ T cells were sorted on a BD FACSAria II. Purity was above 95% for every sorted population. PBMCs were isolated right away by Lymphoprep density gradient centrifugation and were stained directly, without culture. Samples were stained and sorted in pairs, with one healthy donor and one patient per experiment, so that batch effects were minimized. Recombination joined TRBV10-3 with TRBJ1-1; 10 central nucleotides agree with TRBD1. This receptor was obtained from a man aged 30 to 39 with type 1 diabetes. Source material: naive CD4+ T cells from blood. The cell subset or site label, read with the paper, signifies: true naive CD4+ T cells. CDR3 reads: CAISGQGADTEAFF. The DNA sequence reads TGTGCCATCAGTGGACAGGGGGCAGACACTGAAGCTTTCTTT.